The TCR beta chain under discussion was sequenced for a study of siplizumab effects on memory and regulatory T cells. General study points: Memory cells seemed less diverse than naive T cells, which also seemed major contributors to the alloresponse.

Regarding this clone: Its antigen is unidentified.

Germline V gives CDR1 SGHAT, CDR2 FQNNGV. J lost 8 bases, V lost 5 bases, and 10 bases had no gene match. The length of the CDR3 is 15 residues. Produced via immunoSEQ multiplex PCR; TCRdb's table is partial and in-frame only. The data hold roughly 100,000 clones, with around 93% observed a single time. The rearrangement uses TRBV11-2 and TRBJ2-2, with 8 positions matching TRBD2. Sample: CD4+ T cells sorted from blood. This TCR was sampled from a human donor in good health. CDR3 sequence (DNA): TGTGCCAGCAGCCGGATAGCGGGACCGAGGGGGGAGCTGTTTTTT. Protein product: CASSRIAGPRGELFF. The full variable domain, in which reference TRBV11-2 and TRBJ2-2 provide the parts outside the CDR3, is EAGVAQSPRYKIIEKRQSVAFWCNPISGHATLYWYQQILGQGPKLLIQFQNNGVVDDSQLPKDRFSAERLKGVDSTLKIQPAKLEDSAVYLCASSRIAGPRGELFFGEGSRLTVL.